A single sample is the source of the 5 T cell receptor beta chains below, sequenced in a study of PD-L1 blockade in urothelial cancer. As for time point: peripheral blood 6 weeks after treatment start. The data were produced by immunoSEQ multiplex PCR, yet TCRdb's version contains in-frame clones alone and is incomplete. Of around 110,000 clones in the sample, around 88% were seen once. The sequencing used PBMCs, collected around atezolizumab (anti-PD-L1) treatment. These receptors were collected from a man in his 60s with urothelial cancer.

The chain recombines TRBV7-9 with TRBJ1-2; TRBD1 matches 12 bases. Losses at the gene ends were 1 base for V and 0 bases for J; bases not matched to a gene: 3. The CDR3 totals 17 residues. The germline CDR1 and CDR2 sequences are SEHNR and FQNEAQ (reference sequence). CDR3 sequence: CASSLGGTGGPNYGYTF. CDR3 bases: TGTGCCAGCAGCTTAGGTGGGACAGGGGGCCCTAACTATGGCTACACCTTC.

CDR3 residues: CATQGLQGYTGELFF. The DNA for the CDR3 is TGTGCCACCCAGGGACTTCAGGGATACACCGGGGAGCTGTTTTTT. V and J are TRBV6-5 and TRBJ2-2; tentatively, D is TRBD2 (6 bases). The CDR3 runs to 15 residues. Germline loops: CDR1 MNHEY, CDR2 SVGAGI. The germline V and J ends were trimmed by 10 bases and 3 bases, with 18 bases remaining between them.

This chain uses TRBV7-8 with TRBJ1-4, with TRBD1 identical over 8 bases. V was clipped by 5 bases and J by 3 bases; unmatched bases: 5. Germline lookup yields CDR1 SGHVS and CDR2 FQNEAQ. This CDR3 comprises 15 residues. DNA for the CDR3: TGTGCCAGCAGCCTAGGACAGGGAGCTAATGAAAAACTGTTTTTT. It specifies CASSLGQGANEKLFF.

The rearrangement links TRBV27 to TRBJ2-1, with TRBD1 identical over 12 bases. Germline loops: CDR1 MNHEY, CDR2 SMNVEV (reference sequence). The junction had 5 bases not matched to a gene; V was cut back by 4 bases and J by 7 bases. The CDR3 spans 15 residues. The CDR3 is CASSWGQGARNEQFF. The CDR3 bases are TGTGCCAGCAGTTGGGGACAGGGGGCTAGGAATGAGCAGTTCTTC.

This chain joins TRBV27 and TRBJ2-7; D not certain. The V end lost 6 bases, the J end lost 3 bases, and 18 bases lay between the germline ends. The CDR3 consists of 15 residues. Germline lookup yields CDR1 MNHEY and CDR2 SMNVEV (reference sequence). CDR3 sequence (DNA): TGTGCCAGCAGCGTTACGTATTCCTATGGCTACGAGCAGTACTTC. Its translation: CASSVTYSYGYEQYF.